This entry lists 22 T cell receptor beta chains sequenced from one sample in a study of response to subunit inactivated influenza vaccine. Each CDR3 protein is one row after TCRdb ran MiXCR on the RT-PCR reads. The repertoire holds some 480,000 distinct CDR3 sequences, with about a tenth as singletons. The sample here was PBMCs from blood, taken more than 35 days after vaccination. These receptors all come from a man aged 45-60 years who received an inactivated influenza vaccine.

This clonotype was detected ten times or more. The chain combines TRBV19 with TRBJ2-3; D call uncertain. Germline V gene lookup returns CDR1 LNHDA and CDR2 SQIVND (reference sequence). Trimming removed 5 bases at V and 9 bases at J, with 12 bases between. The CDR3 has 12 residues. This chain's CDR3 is CASSRRTDTQYF. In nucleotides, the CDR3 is TGTGCCAGTAGTCGCCGGACCGACACGCAGTATTTT.

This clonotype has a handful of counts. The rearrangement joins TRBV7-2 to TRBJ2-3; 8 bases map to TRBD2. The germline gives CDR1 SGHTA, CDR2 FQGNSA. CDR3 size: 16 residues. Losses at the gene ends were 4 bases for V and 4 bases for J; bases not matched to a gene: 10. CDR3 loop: CASSYSSGGAPDTQYF. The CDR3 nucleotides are TGTGCCAGCAGCTACTCCTCCGGGGGGGCCCCAGATACGCAGTATTTT. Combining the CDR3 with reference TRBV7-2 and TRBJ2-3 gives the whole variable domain GAGVSQSPSNKVTEKGKDVELRCDPISGHTALYWYRQSLGQGLEFLIYFQGNSAPDKSGLPSDRFSAERTGGSVSTLTIQRTQQEDSAVYLCASSYSSGGAPDTQYFGPGTRLTVL.

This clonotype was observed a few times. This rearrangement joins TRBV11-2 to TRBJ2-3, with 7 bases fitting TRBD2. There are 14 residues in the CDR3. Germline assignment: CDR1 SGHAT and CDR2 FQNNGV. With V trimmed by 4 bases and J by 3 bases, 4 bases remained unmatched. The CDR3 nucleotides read TGTGCCAGCAGCTGGTGGGGGGGGACAGATACGCAGTATTTT. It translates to CASSWWGGTDTQYF. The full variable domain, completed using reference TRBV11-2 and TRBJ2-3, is EAGVAQSPRYKIIEKRQSVAFWCNPISGHATLYWYQQILGQGPKLLIQFQNNGVVDDSQLPKDRFSAERLKGVDSTLKIQPAKLEDSAVYLCASSWWGGTDTQYFGPGTRLTVL.

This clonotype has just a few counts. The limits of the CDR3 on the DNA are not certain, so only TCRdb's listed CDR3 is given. CDR3: CASSFGSGVNTDTQYF. The chain links TRBV5-1 to TRBJ2-3; the D segment call TRBD1 is taken from the table without a DNA check. Ends included, the CDR3 has 16 residues. Germline V CDR1 and CDR2: SGHRS, YFSETQ.

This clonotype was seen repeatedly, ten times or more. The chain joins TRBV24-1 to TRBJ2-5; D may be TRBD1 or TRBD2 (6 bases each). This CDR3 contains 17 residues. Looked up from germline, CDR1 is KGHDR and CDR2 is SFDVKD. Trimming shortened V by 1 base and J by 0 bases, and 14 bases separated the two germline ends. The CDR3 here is CATSDFGEGGHQETQYF. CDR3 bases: TGTGCCACCAGTGATTTCGGAGAAGGGGGGCACCAAGAGACCCAGTACTTC.

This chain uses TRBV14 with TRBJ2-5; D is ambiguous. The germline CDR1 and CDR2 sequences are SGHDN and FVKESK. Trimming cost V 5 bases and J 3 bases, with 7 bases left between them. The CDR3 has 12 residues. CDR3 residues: CASSYNKETQYF. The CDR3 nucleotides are TGTGCCAGCAGCTACAACAAAGAGACCCAGTACTTC.

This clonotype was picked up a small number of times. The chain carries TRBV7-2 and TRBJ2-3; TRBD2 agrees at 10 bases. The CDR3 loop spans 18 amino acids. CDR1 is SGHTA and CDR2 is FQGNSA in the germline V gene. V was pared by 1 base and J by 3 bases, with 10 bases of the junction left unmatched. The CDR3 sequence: CASSLVQLAGGRTDTQYF. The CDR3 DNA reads TGTGCCAGCAGCTTAGTGCAGTTAGCGGGAGGTCGTACAGATACGCAGTATTTT.

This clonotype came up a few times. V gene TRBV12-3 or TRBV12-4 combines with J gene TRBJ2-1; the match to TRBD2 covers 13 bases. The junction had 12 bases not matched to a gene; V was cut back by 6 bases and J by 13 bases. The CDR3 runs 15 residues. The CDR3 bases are TGTGCCAGCAGGGGTGGGACTAGCGGGGCCGTCCCCCAGTTCTTC. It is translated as CASRGGTSGAVPQFF.

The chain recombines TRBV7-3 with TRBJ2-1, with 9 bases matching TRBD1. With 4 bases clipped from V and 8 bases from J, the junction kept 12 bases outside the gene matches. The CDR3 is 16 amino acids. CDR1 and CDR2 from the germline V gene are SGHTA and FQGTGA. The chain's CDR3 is CASSSGGTGYSDEQFF. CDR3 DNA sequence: TGTGCCAGCAGCTCAGGGGGGACAGGGTATTCGGATGAGCAGTTCTTC.

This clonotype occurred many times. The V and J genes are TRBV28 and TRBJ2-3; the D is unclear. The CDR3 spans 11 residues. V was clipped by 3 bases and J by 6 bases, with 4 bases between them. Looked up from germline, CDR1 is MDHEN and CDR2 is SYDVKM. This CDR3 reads CASSFADTQYF. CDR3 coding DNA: TGTGCCAGCAGTTTCGCTGATACGCAGTATTTT.

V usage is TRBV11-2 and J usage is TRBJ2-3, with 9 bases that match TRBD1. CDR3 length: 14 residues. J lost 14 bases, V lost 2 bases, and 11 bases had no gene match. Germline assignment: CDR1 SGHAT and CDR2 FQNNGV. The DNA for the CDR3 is TGTGCCAGCAGCTTAACACAGGGGGCCGGGGCTTTGTATTTT. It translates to CASSLTQGAGALYF.

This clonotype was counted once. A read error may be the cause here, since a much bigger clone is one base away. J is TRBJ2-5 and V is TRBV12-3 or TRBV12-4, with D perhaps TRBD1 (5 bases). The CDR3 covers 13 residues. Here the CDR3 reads CGSSLRQSETQYF. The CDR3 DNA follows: TGTGGCAGCAGTCTAAGACAGTCGGAGACCCAGTACTTC.

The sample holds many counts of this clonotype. The CDR3 DNA follows: TGTGCCAGCAGCCAATATCAGGATGGGGAGCAGTACTTC. Amino acid sequence: CASSQYQDGEQYF. The genes are TRBV14 and TRBJ2-7; D call uncertain. The CDR3 loop spans 13 amino acids. V was trimmed by 2 bases and J by 7 bases, leaving 12 bases between them. Germline assignment: CDR1 SGHDN and CDR2 FVKESK.

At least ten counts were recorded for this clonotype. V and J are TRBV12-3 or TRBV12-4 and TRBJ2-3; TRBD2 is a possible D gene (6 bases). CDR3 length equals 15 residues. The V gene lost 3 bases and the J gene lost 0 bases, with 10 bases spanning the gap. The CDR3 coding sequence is TGTGCCAGCAGTTTGGAGGGATTTAGCACAGATACGCAGTATTTT. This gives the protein CASSLEGFSTDTQYF.

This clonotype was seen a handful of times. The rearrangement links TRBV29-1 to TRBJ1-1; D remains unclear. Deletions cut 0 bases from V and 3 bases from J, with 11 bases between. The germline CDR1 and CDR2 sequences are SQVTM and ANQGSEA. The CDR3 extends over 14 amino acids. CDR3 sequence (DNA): TGCAGCGTTGAAGACACGTTTTTGGACACTGAAGCTTTCTTT. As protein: CSVEDTFLDTEAFF.

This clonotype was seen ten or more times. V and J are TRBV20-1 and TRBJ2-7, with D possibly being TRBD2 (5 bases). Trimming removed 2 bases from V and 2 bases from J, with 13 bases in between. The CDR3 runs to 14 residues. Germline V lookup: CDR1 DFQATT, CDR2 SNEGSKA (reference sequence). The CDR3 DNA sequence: TGCAGTGCTAGAACCCGGGGTAAACCCTACGAGCAGTACTTC. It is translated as CSARTRGKPYEQYF.

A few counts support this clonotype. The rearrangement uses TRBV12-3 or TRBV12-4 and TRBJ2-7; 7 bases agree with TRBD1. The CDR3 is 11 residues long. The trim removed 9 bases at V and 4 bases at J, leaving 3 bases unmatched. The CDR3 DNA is TGTGCCAGTCAGGGGGTATACGAGCAGTACTTC. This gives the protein CASQGVYEQYF.

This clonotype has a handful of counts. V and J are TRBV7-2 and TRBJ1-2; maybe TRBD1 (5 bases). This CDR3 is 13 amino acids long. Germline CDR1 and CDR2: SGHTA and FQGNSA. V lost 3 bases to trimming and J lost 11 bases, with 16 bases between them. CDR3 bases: TGTGCCAGCAGCTTTGGGGCGGAATCGGGGTACACCTTC. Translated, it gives CASSFGAESGYTF.

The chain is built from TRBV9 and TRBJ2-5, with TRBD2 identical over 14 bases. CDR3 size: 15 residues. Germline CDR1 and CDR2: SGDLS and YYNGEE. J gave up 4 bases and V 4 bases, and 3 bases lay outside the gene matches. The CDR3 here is CASSLGTSGRETQYF. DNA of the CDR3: TGTGCCAGCAGCCTCGGGACTAGCGGGAGAGAGACCCAGTACTTC.

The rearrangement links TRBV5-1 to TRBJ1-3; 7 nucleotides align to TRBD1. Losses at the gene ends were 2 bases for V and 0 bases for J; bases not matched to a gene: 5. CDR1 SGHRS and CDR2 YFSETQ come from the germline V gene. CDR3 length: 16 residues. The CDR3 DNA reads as TGCGCCAGCAGCTTATCAGGGGGGTTCTCTGGAAACACCATATATTTT. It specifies CASSLSGGFSGNTIYF. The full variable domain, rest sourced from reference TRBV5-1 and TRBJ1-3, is KAGVTQTPRYLIKTRGQQVTLSCSPISGHRSVSWYQQTPGQGLQFLFEYFSETQRNKGNFPGRFSGRQFSNSRSEMNVSTLELGDSALYLCASSLSGGFSGNTIYFGEGSWLTVV.

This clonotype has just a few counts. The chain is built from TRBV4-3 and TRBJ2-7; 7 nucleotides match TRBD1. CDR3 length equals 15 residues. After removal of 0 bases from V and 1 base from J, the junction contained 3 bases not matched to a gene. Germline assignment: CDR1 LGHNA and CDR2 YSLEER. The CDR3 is CASSQDRQGSYEQYF. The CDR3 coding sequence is TGCGCCAGCAGCCAAGATCGACAGGGATCCTACGAGCAGTACTTC.

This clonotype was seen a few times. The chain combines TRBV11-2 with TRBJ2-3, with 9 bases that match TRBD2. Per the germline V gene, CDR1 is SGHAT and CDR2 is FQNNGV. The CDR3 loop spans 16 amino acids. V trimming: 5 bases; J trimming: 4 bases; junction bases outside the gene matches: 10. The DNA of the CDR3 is TGTGCCAGCAGCCCGAGGCTAGCGGGATTGTCAGATACGCAGTATTTT. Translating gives CASSPRLAGLSDTQYF. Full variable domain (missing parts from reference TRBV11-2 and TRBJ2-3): EAGVAQSPRYKIIEKRQSVAFWCNPISGHATLYWYQQILGQGPKLLIQFQNNGVVDDSQLPKDRFSAERLKGVDSTLKIQPAKLEDSAVYLCASSPRLAGLSDTQYFGPGTRLTVL.